Presented here are 22 T cell receptor beta chains from one specimen sequenced in a study of T cells in Graves' hyperthyroidism and ophthalmopathy. Amplification targeted TCR beta CDR3 regions from RNA transcripts. TCR CDR3 regions were first amplified by RT-PCR with HTBI primers. A single record per CDR3 protein comes from TCRdb applying MiXCR to the multiplex PCR reads. The sample includes a few hundred thousand distinct CDR3 sequences, just over 45% of them seen just once. The source material was peripheral blood or thyroid tissue (not recorded which). These receptors all stem from a woman aged 18-29 years with Graves' hyperthyroidism.

This clonotype showed up just once. The rearrangement links TRBV29-1 to TRBJ2-5; 10 bases align to TRBD2. The CDR3 totals 14 residues. The junction had 11 bases not matched to a gene; V was cut back by 8 bases and J by 5 bases. Germline loops: CDR1 SQVTM, CDR2 ANQGSEA. The CDR3 region is CSSPTSGMVETQYF. CDR3 nucleotide sequence: TGCAGCAGCCCAACTAGCGGGATGGTTGAGACCCAGTACTTC. Combining the CDR3 with reference TRBV29-1 and TRBJ2-5 gives the whole variable domain SAVISQKPSRDICQRGTSLTIQCQVDSQVTMMFWYRQQPGQSLTLIATANQGSEATYESGFVIDKFPISRPNLTFSTLTVSNMSPEDSSIYLCSSPTSGMVETQYFGPGTRLLVL.

This clonotype was detected many times. The rearrangement joins TRBV24-1 to TRBJ1-2; the D gene is possibly TRBD1 (5 bases). The ends were cut back, 7 bases at V and 2 bases at J, with 10 bases in the middle. Germline CDR1 and CDR2: KGHDR and SFDVKD. The CDR3 covers 13 residues. Here the CDR3 reads CATRGDGNYGYTF. The CDR3 nucleotides read TGTGCCACCAGGGGGGACGGAAACTATGGCTACACCTTC.

V and J are TRBV2 and TRBJ1-1, with D maybe TRBD1 (5 bases). CDR3 size: 11 residues. Between the trimmed V and J ends, which lost 5 bases and 10 bases, there was a span of 11 bases. Germline values: CDR1 SNHLY, CDR2 FYNNEI. CDR3 bases: TGTGCCAGCAGTTACGGGGGTGTAGCTTTCTTT. Translation: CASSYGGVAFF.

This clonotype was counted a few times. V gene TRBV5-1 combines with J gene TRBJ1-2; D unresolved. V was shortened by 1 base and J by 8 bases, with 12 bases between the two germline ends. CDR1 is SGHRS, CDR2 YFSETQ, per germline. The CDR3 contains 13 residues. The CDR3 is CASSLRLQVGYTF. For the CDR3, the DNA is TGCGCCAGCAGCTTGAGACTACAAGTCGGCTACACCTTC.

The chain employs TRBV25-1 and TRBJ2-7; 11 nucleotides line up with TRBD2. The J segment lost 10 bases and the V segment lost 5 bases, leaving 13 bases of the junction unmatched. Germline V gives CDR1 MGHDK, CDR2 SYGVNS. The CDR3 totals 15 residues. CDR3 DNA sequence: TGTGCCAGCAGTTATCCTAGCGGGAGGCTGCTCGAACAGTACTTC. Amino acid sequence: CASSYPSGRLLEQYF.

The chain uses TRBV15 and TRBJ2-3; D is undetermined. Germline CDR1 reads LNHNV; CDR2 reads YYDKDF (reference sequence). This CDR3 comprises 12 residues. The ends were cut back, 1 base at V and 5 bases at J, with 4 bases in the middle. The CDR3 region is CATSRARDTQYF. The DNA of the CDR3 is TGTGCCACCAGCAGAGCTAGAGATACGCAGTATTTT.

This clonotype was seen at least ten times. This chain joins TRBV25-1 and TRBJ1-4; D might be TRBD1 (5 bases). Trimming took off 2 bases at V and 5 bases at J, with 12 bases between the two ends. In germline, CDR1 is MGHDK, CDR2 SYGVNS. There are 15 residues in the CDR3. CDR3 sequence: CASSEAGYKNEKLFF. Here the CDR3 DNA reads TGTGCCAGCAGTGAAGCAGGGTACAAAAATGAAAAACTGTTTTTT. The full variable domain, rest sourced from reference TRBV25-1 and TRBJ1-4, is EADIYQTPRYLVIGTGKKITLECSQTMGHDKMYWYQQDPGMELHLIHYSYGVNSTEKGDLSSESTVSRIRTEHFPLTLESARPSHTSQYLCASSEAGYKNEKLFFGSGTQLSVL.

The gene calls are TRBV29-1 and TRBJ1-5, with TRBD1 identical over 10 bases. Germline-derived CDR1 and CDR2 are SQVTM and ANQGSEA. CDR3 length equals 13 residues. V trimming: 5 bases; J trimming: 7 bases; junction bases outside the gene matches: 5. CDR3 residues: CSVTGQGGQPQHF. Written as DNA, the CDR3 is TGCAGCGTTACCGGACAGGGGGGGCAGCCCCAGCATTTT. Using reference TRBV29-1 and TRBJ1-5 for the parts outside the CDR3, the full variable domain is SAVISQKPSRDICQRGTSLTIQCQVDSQVTMMFWYRQQPGQSLTLIATANQGSEATYESGFVIDKFPISRPNLTFSTLTVSNMSPEDSSIYLCSVTGQGGQPQHFGDGTRLSIL.

The rearrangement joins TRBV11-2 to TRBJ1-1; D ambiguous. The V gene's germline CDR1 is SGHAT and CDR2 FQNNGV. The CDR3 covers 14 residues. V shed 7 bases and J shed 1 base, with 13 bases lying between them. CDR3 nucleotides: TGTGCCAGCATACAAGAAAGGAAGAACACTGAAGCTTTCTTT. The encoded protein is CASIQERKNTEAFF.

This sequence joins TRBV9 and TRBJ1-4, with D tentatively TRBD1 (6 bases). Germline CDR1 reads SGDLS; CDR2 reads YYNGEE. Deletions cut 5 bases from V and 3 bases from J, with 11 bases between. The CDR3 spans 14 residues. DNA for the CDR3: TGTGCCAGCAGAGACAGGCGGGCTAATGAAAAACTGTTTTTT. Translation gives CASRDRRANEKLFF. The whole variable domain, filled in from reference TRBV9 and TRBJ1-4, reads DSGVTQTPKHLITATGQRVTLRCSPRSGDLSVYWYQQSLDQGLQFLIQYYNGEERAKGNILERFSAQQFPDLHSELNLSSLELGDSALYFCASRDRRANEKLFFGSGTQLSVL.

The genes are TRBV7-2 and TRBJ1-2; D remains ambiguous. Germline CDR1 is SGHTA and CDR2 is FQGNSA. The CDR3 is made up of 13 amino acids. Trimming removed 1 base from V and 8 bases from J, with 11 bases in between. The CDR3 region is CASSLVPAGGYTF. CDR3 DNA: TGTGCCAGCAGCTTAGTGCCAGCAGGCGGCTACACCTTC.

The rearrangement links TRBV5-1 to TRBJ2-2; D remains ambiguous. V gave up 1 base and J gave up 3 bases, with 7 bases separating them. This CDR3 spans 14 amino acids. Germline CDR1 reads SGHRS; CDR2 reads YFSETQ. Here the CDR3 reads CASSLFTDTGELFF. CDR3 nucleotide sequence: TGCGCCAGCAGCTTGTTCACAGACACCGGGGAGCTGTTTTTT. The variable domain in full, completed from reference TRBV5-1 and TRBJ2-2, reads KAGVTQTPRYLIKTRGQQVTLSCSPISGHRSVSWYQQTPGQGLQFLFEYFSETQRNKGNFPGRFSGRQFSNSRSEMNVSTLELGDSALYLCASSLFTDTGELFFGEGSRLTVL.

In its sample, this clonotype was seen a few times. The genes are TRBV20-1 and TRBJ1-1; 8 nucleotides agree with TRBD1. The ends lost 3 bases at V and 3 bases at J; junction bases unmatched: 6. This CDR3 is 14 amino acids long. The germline V gene has CDR1 DFQATT and CDR2 SNEGSKA (reference sequence). The CDR3: CSARPYRGYTEAFF. The CDR3 region has the DNA TGCAGTGCTAGGCCGTACAGGGGGTACACTGAAGCTTTCTTT.

With respect to this clonotype: Lacking the conserved final phenylalanine or tryptophan, this CDR3 likely reflects a read error. This chain uses TRBV7-9 with TRBJ1-1, with a weak D call TRBD1 (5 bases). The CDR3 is made up of 15 amino acids. Germline lookup yields CDR1 SEHNR and CDR2 FQNEAQ (reference sequence). V shed 3 bases and J shed 3 bases, with 14 bases lying between them. CDR3 bases: TGTGCCAGCAGCTTGGGACCGGCCAGGGACACTGAAGCTTTCCTT. It codes for CASSLGPARDTEAFL.

The chain has TRBV2 and TRBJ1-4; D remains ambiguous. The CDR3 totals 13 residues. The germline V gene has CDR1 SNHLY and CDR2 FYNNEI. V was trimmed by 4 bases and J by 5 bases, leaving 8 bases between them. The CDR3 nucleotides are TGTGCCAGCAGTGCCACAGAGAATGAAAAACTGTTTTTT. Amino acid sequence: CASSATENEKLFF. Together with reference TRBV2 and TRBJ1-4, the CDR3 gives the full variable domain: EPEVTQTPSHQVTQMGQEVILRCVPISNHLYFYWYRQILGQKVEFLVSFYNNEISEKSEIFDDQFSVERPDGSNFTLKIRSTKLEDSAMYFCASSATENEKLFFGSGTQLSVL.

This clonotype was seen once. This chain connects TRBV24-1 to TRBJ1-5; D ambiguous. The germline gives CDR1 KGHDR, CDR2 SFDVKD. The CDR3 runs 12 residues. V lost 12 bases, J lost 5 bases, and 13 bases lay in between. CDR3 amino acids: CAPSEVDQPQHF. CDR3 nucleotide sequence: TGTGCCCCCTCAGAGGTTGATCAGCCCCAGCATTTT.

This chain uses TRBV19 with TRBJ1-5; D is ambiguous. This CDR3 spans 15 amino acids. The germline gives CDR1 LNHDA, CDR2 SQIVND (reference sequence). V lost 2 bases and J 1 base, leaving 9 bases between the germline ends. The CDR3 loop reads CASSIYKGSNQPQHF. The CDR3 DNA reads TGTGCCAGTAGTATATACAAGGGAAGCAATCAGCCCCAGCATTTT.

The chain links TRBV24-1 to TRBJ1-2; no firm D call. The V end was cut by 2 bases, the J end by 3 bases, with 9 bases between. The V gene's germline CDR1 is KGHDR and CDR2 SFDVKD. This CDR3 has 14 residues. For the CDR3, the DNA is TGTGCCACCAGTGATTCCCGCGGGGACTATGGCTACACCTTC. As protein: CATSDSRGDYGYTF.

The chain links TRBV20-1 to TRBJ1-5; 8 nucleotides agree with TRBD1. In germline, CDR1 is DFQATT, CDR2 SNEGSKA (reference sequence). The CDR3 spans 12 residues. V shed 3 bases and J 8 bases; nucleotides not matched to a gene: 3. The CDR3 region has the DNA TGCAGTGCTAGGGTGGACAGGGAGCCCCAGCATTTT. Translating it yields CSARVDREPQHF.

This clonotype turned up a few times. The chain links TRBV11-2 to TRBJ1-1; TRBD1 is a possible D gene (6 bases). The germline V gene has CDR1 SGHAT and CDR2 FQNNGV. This CDR3 has 14 amino acids. The germline V and J ends were trimmed by 0 bases and 4 bases, with 9 bases remaining between them. CDR3 amino acids: CASSLDQGSTEAFF. The CDR3 DNA is TGTGCCAGCAGCTTAGATCAGGGGAGCACTGAAGCTTTCTTT.

This rearrangement joins TRBV7-9 to TRBJ2-5, with TRBD2 identical over 7 bases. Germline V gene lookup returns CDR1 SEHNR and CDR2 FQNEAQ (reference sequence). The ends lost 5 bases at V and 7 bases at J; junction bases unmatched: 16. This CDR3 is 16 amino acids long. CDR3 in amino acids: CASSQAGVFDEGTQYF. CDR3 coding DNA: TGTGCCAGCAGCCAGGCGGGGGTCTTTGACGAGGGGACCCAGTACTTC.

This clonotype was detected only a few times. The chain joins TRBV7-2 to TRBJ1-4, with a possible D match to TRBD1 (6 bases). The germline CDR1 and CDR2 sequences are SGHTA and FQGNSA. The CDR3 contains 15 residues. Trimming took off 4 bases at V and 3 bases at J, with 12 bases between the two ends. The CDR3 loop reads CASSSRGRPNEKLFF. The CDR3 DNA reads as TGTGCCAGCAGCTCCAGGGGACGGCCTAATGAAAAACTGTTTTTT.